Sequencing of this TCR beta chain was carried out in a study of T-cell reconstitution after alpha-beta-depleted transplantation in children. This clonotype has a count of ten or more. Library preparation (for TCRbeta) was performed with unique molecular identifiers. TCRdb analysed the PCR reads with MiXCR anew, one entry per CDR3 protein. The data contain around 450,000 distinct CDR3 sequences, over 40% of them seen just once; the ten biggest clones take up approximately 25%. The clonotype was recovered from a girl aged 2-9 years with aplastic anemia, due to receive a stem cell transplant. This sample comprised PBMCs, obtained before TCRalphabeta/CD19-depleted stem cell transplant.

The CDR3 DNA follows: TGCGCCAGCAGTATGGTGGTCGGGAGTAAGGCTGAAGCTTTCTTT. Protein: CASSMVVGSKAEAFF. This chain connects TRBV5-1 to TRBJ1-1; D remains unclear. The CDR3 covers 15 residues. Trimming shortened V by 5 bases and J by 6 bases, and 20 bases separated the two germline ends. CDR1 is SGHRS, CDR2 YFSETQ, per germline.